The 27 T cell receptor beta chains in this list originate from one sample, sequenced in a study of shared clonotypes between healthy human individuals. Assay used: immunoSEQ multiplex PCR; TCRdb lists only in-frame clones, some missing. The data show nearly 750,000 clones, about two thirds seen once. The sequenced material came from memory CD4+ T cells sorted from blood. Noted subset: CD45RA-negative fraction. The receptors stem from a woman aged 25-40 years in good health.

The chain has TRBV6-1 and TRBJ1-2; no clear D. This CDR3 is 12 amino acids long. CDR1 and CDR2 from the germline V gene are MNHNS and SASEGT. The ends were cut back, 7 bases at V and 5 bases at J, with 11 bases in the middle. CDR3 protein: CASNVLPYGYTF. In DNA form, the CDR3 reads TGTGCCAGCAATGTATTACCGTATGGCTACACCTTC.

V is TRBV18 and J is TRBJ2-1; D not certain. The length of the CDR3 is 12 residues. Deletions cut 2 bases from V and 6 bases from J, with 5 bases between. Per germline, CDR1 KGHSH and CDR2 LQKENI. CDR3 sequence reads: CASSPVSNEQFF. DNA of the CDR3: TGTGCCAGCTCACCAGTCAGCAATGAGCAGTTCTTC.

This clone was observed at least ten times. The chain joins TRBV18 to TRBJ1-1; D remains unclear. The V end was cut by 3 bases, the J end by 2 bases, with 13 bases between. CDR1 is KGHSH, CDR2 LQKENI, per germline. This CDR3 contains 15 residues. The chain's CDR3 is CASSPTDRINTEAFF. In DNA, the CDR3 is TGTGCCAGCTCACCGACCGACCGAATAAACACTGAAGCTTTCTTT. Together with reference TRBV18 and TRBJ1-1, the CDR3 gives the full variable domain: NAGVMQNPRHLVRRRGQEARLRCSPMKGHSHVYWYRQLPEEGLKFMVYLQKENIIDESGMPKERFSAEFPKEGPSILRIQQVVRGDSAAYFCASSPTDRINTEAFFGQGTRLTVV.

This clone appeared once. The J gene is TRBJ2-1, the V gene TRBV28, with D possibly TRBD1 on 5 matching bases. Germline V lookup: CDR1 MDHEN, CDR2 SYDVKM. This CDR3 spans 14 amino acids. With 3 bases removed from V and 1 base from J, the gap between germline ends came to 7 bases. The CDR3 nucleotides read TGTGCCAGCAGTTTTGGGGCGTCCTACAATGAGCAGTTCTTC. Translating gives CASSFGASYNEQFF.

The J gene is TRBJ2-5, the V gene TRBV11-2, with a tentative D call TRBD2 (5 bases). CDR1 is SGHAT, CDR2 FQNNGV, per germline. V dropped 1 base and J dropped 5 bases, with 8 bases sitting between them. The CDR3 sequence is 13 residues long. The CDR3 nucleotides are TGTGCCAGCAGCTTAGTGGAGGCGGAGACCCAGTACTTC. This gives the protein CASSLVEAETQYF.

About this clone: Other DNA sequences in the same sample also yield this CDR3. The chain employs TRBV2 and TRBJ2-1, with TRBD2 matching 10 bases. This CDR3 region has 15 residues. The J segment lost 0 bases and the V segment lost 9 bases, leaving 5 bases of the junction unmatched. Looked up from germline, CDR1 is SNHLY and CDR2 is FYNNEI. This chain's CDR3 is CASRLAGTSYNEQFF. The CDR3 coding sequence is TGTGCCAGTAGACTAGCGGGTACCTCCTACAATGAGCAGTTCTTC.

Regarding this clone: This sample includes further DNA sequences coding for the same CDR3. This chain joins TRBV4-1 and TRBJ2-7; perhaps TRBD1 as D (6 bases). Looked up from germline, CDR1 is MGHRA and CDR2 is YSYEKL. V gave up 1 base and J gave up 2 bases, with 12 bases separating them. The CDR3 covers 15 residues. Here the CDR3 reads CASSQASGQTYEQYF. The CDR3 bases are TGCGCCAGCAGCCAAGCGTCCGGACAGACCTACGAGCAGTACTTC.

The V call is TRBV6-5, the J call TRBJ1-1, with D hard to call. This CDR3 spans 13 amino acids. Trimming stripped 6 bases from V and 4 bases from J, with 12 bases between. Germline V gene lookup returns CDR1 MNHEY and CDR2 SVGAGI. Written as DNA, the CDR3 is TGTGCCAGCAGCCTACAAAGCGGCACTGAAGCTTTCTTT. This sequence encodes CASSLQSGTEAFF.

The chain joins TRBV25-1 to TRBJ2-7; 10 nucleotides match TRBD1. There are 13 residues in the CDR3. With 10 bases clipped from V and 1 base from J, the junction kept 4 bases outside the gene matches. The germline V gene has CDR1 MGHDK and CDR2 SYGVNS. This chain's CDR3 is CATTGQGSYEQYF. CDR3 nucleotides: TGTGCCACAACGGGACAGGGGTCCTACGAGCAGTACTTC.

This chain links TRBV15 with TRBJ2-5, with 7 bases aligning to TRBD1. The junction had 5 bases not matched to a gene; V was cut back by 4 bases and J by 3 bases. The length of the CDR3 is 14 residues. Germline-derived CDR1 and CDR2 are LNHNV and YYDKDF (reference sequence). The CDR3 sequence is CATSKGAGKETQYF. CDR3 in DNA: TGTGCCACCAGCAAGGGGGCAGGGAAAGAGACCCAGTACTTC.

This sequence joins TRBV10-1 and TRBJ2-5; D call uncertain. Per the germline V gene, CDR1 is WNHNN and CDR2 is SYGVQD (reference sequence). The V end lost 0 bases, the J end lost 1 base, and 12 bases lay between the germline ends. This CDR3 contains 16 residues. The CDR3 is CASSESGDSVQETQYF. CDR3 bases: TGCGCCAGCAGTGAGTCTGGGGATTCGGTCCAAGAGACCCAGTACTTC.

The V call is TRBV11-1, the J call TRBJ2-1; D is unresolved. Germline V lookup: CDR1 SGHAT, CDR2 FQDESV (reference sequence). The CDR3 length is 14 residues. Trimming pared 2 bases from V and 7 bases from J, leaving 12 bases between. CDR3: CASSLLSVGNEQFF. The CDR3 DNA sequence: TGTGCCAGCAGCTTACTTTCGGTAGGGAATGAGCAGTTCTTC.

CDR3 amino acids: CASSSTGGNTEAFF. CDR3 DNA: TGCGCCAGCAGCTCGACCGGGGGGAACACTGAAGCTTTCTTT. The rearrangement links TRBV5-1 to TRBJ1-1, with D perhaps TRBD1 (5 bases). Trimming removed 3 bases from V and 1 base from J, with 10 bases in between. Germline V gene lookup returns CDR1 SGHRS and CDR2 YFSETQ. This CDR3 is 14 amino acids long.

This clone was counted a few times. The V call is TRBV5-4, the J call TRBJ2-1; TRBD1 is a possible D gene (6 bases). Germline values: CDR1 SGHNT, CDR2 YYREEE (reference sequence). The CDR3 is 15 residues long. The V end lost 4 bases, the J end lost 7 bases, and 18 bases lay between the germline ends. The CDR3 DNA is TGTGCCAGCAGCCCAGGGACAAGGCCTCCGAATGAGCAGTTCTTC. Its translation: CASSPGTRPPNEQFF.

The chain has TRBV30 and TRBJ2-5; TRBD2 matches at 11 bases. Looked up from germline, CDR1 is GTSNPN and CDR2 is SVGIG (reference sequence). V lost 2 bases, J lost 5 bases, and 7 bases stayed unmatched. This CDR3 contains 15 residues. The CDR3 DNA reads TGTGCCTGGAGTCCCCTAGCGGGAGGTCGGGAGACCCAGTACTTC. Amino acids: CAWSPLAGGRETQYF.

The chain employs TRBV5-1 and TRBJ1-4; a weak D match, TRBD1 (6 bases). Deletions cut 4 bases from V and 5 bases from J, with 18 bases between. Germline CDR1 reads SGHRS; CDR2 reads YFSETQ. CDR3 size: 16 residues. This CDR3 is CASSPNPDRLNEKLFF. CDR3 coding DNA: TGCGCCAGCAGCCCCAACCCGGACAGACTAAATGAAAAACTGTTTTTT.

This clone was seen more than once but under ten times. The V and J genes are TRBV10-3 and TRBJ2-7; TRBD2 matches at 7 bases. Germline CDR1 and CDR2: ENHRY and SYGVKD. Trimming removed 0 bases from V and 3 bases from J; junction bases left unmatched: 2. The CDR3 contains 14 residues. The CDR3 sequence is CAISESTSDYEQYF. CDR3 nucleotides: TGTGCCATCAGTGAGTCTACTAGCGACTACGAGCAGTACTTC.

The chain has TRBV18 and TRBJ2-1, with 8 bases aligning to TRBD2. The CDR3 extends over 18 amino acids. With V trimmed by 2 bases and J by 1 base, 10 bases remained unmatched. The V gene's germline CDR1 is KGHSH and CDR2 LQKENI. As DNA, the CDR3 is TGTGCCAGCTCACCAGGGGGCACGGGAGGGCATTCCTACAATGAGCAGTTCTTC. Translating gives CASSPGGTGGHSYNEQFF.

The genes are TRBV15 and TRBJ1-4; 8 bases line up with TRBD1. Germline V lookup: CDR1 LNHNV, CDR2 YYDKDF (reference sequence). The trim removed 1 base at V and 0 bases at J, leaving 1 base unmatched. There are 16 residues in the CDR3. The CDR3 reads CATSRATGATNEKLFF. For the CDR3, the DNA is TGTGCCACCAGCAGAGCGACAGGGGCAACTAATGAAAAACTGTTTTTT.

V is TRBV19 and J is TRBJ2-7, with D maybe TRBD1 (5 bases). V was pared by 6 bases and J by 5 bases, with 17 bases between. Per the germline V gene, CDR1 is LNHDA and CDR2 is SQIVND (reference sequence). The CDR3 spans 14 residues. CDR3 sequence reads: CASRAQGQGNEQYF. CDR3 sequence (DNA): TGTGCCAGTAGAGCCCAAGGACAAGGAAACGAGCAGTACTTC.

V gene TRBV28 combines with J gene TRBJ2-3; D might be TRBD1 (8 bases). The CDR3 consists of 19 residues. Germline V gene sequence: CDR1 MDHEN, CDR2 SYDVKM. Trimming stripped 4 bases from V and 2 bases from J, with 25 bases between. The CDR3 nucleotides read TGTGCCAGCAGTTCTGGGGGGGACAGGCCTCTTACTCACACAGATACGCAGTATTTT. Its translation is CASSSGGDRPLTHTDTQYF.

The chain recombines TRBV29-1 with TRBJ1-6, with a weak D call TRBD1 (5 bases). The V end was cut by 7 bases, the J end by 8 bases, with 15 bases between. The germline CDR1 and CDR2 sequences are SQVTM and ANQGSEA. The CDR3 totals 13 residues. The CDR3 protein is CSASGTGDSPLHF. CDR3 bases: TGCAGCGCCTCCGGGACGGGTGATTCACCCCTCCACTTT.

A few counts support this clone. This chain uses TRBV10-3 with TRBJ2-7, with D hard to call. Germline CDR1 reads ENHRY; CDR2 reads SYGVKD. This CDR3 comprises 13 residues. Trimming left V 3 bases short and J 0 bases short, with 6 bases between. The CDR3 loop reads CAISDVTSYEQYF. The DNA for the CDR3 is TGTGCCATCAGTGATGTCACCTCCTACGAGCAGTACTTC.

The rearrangement joins TRBV2 to TRBJ2-7; D unresolved. The CDR3 covers 17 residues. Trimming shortened V by 7 bases and J by 1 base, and 23 bases separated the two germline ends. From germline, CDR1 is SNHLY and CDR2 FYNNEI. The CDR3 reads CASTGTYTQTLSYEQYF. In nucleotides, the CDR3 is TGTGCCAGCACGGGCACATACACCCAAACCTTATCCTACGAGCAGTACTTC. Drawing the rest from reference TRBV2 and TRBJ2-7, the complete variable domain is EPEVTQTPSHQVTQMGQEVILRCVPISNHLYFYWYRQILGQKVEFLVSFYNNEISEKSEIFDDQFSVERPDGSNFTLKIRSTKLEDSAMYFCASTGTYTQTLSYEQYFGPGTRLTVT.

V is TRBV7-9 and J is TRBJ1-1, with 7 bases lining up with TRBD1. Germline V CDR1 and CDR2: SEHNR, FQNEAQ (reference sequence). V shed 4 bases and J 6 bases; nucleotides not matched to a gene: 5. The CDR3 contains 13 residues. The CDR3 sequence is CASSSRTGAEAFF. CDR3 coding DNA: TGTGCCAGCAGCTCTAGGACAGGAGCTGAAGCTTTCTTT. Full variable domain (remainder filled in from reference TRBV7-9 and TRBJ1-1): DTGVSQNPRHKITKRGQNVTFRCDPISEHNRLYWYRQTLGQGPEFLTYFQNEAQLEKSRLLSDRFSAERPKGSFSTLEIQRTEQGDSAMYLCASSSRTGAEAFFGQGTRLTVV.

This rearrangement joins TRBV10-2 to TRBJ2-7; the D is unclear. V dropped 4 bases and J dropped 6 bases, with 13 bases sitting between them. The CDR3 consists of 13 residues. Germline V gene sequence: CDR1 WSHSY, CDR2 SAAADI. The CDR3 region is CASSGLTKGEQYF. The CDR3 bases are TGCGCCAGCAGTGGACTCACTAAGGGCGAGCAGTACTTC.

This clone showed up just once. The chain joins TRBV28 to TRBJ1-5; D call uncertain. Germline V gene data show CDR1 as MDHEN and CDR2 as SYDVKM. The CDR3 runs to 15 residues. The V gene lost 3 bases and the J gene lost 7 bases, with 16 bases spanning the gap. Here the CDR3 DNA reads TGTGCCAGCAGTTTCCTTGCGAGTTTAGGGCAGCCCCAGCATTTT. Translated, it gives CASSFLASLGQPQHF.